This T cell receptor (beta chain) was observed in a study of cytomegalovirus exposure and HLA in healthy donors (dated by TCRdb to about 2017). With respect to the entire study: In an earlier analysis of roughly 500 of the donors, 276 Gb of sequence data and 100 million or so unique TCR beta sequences from 150 million to 200 million T cells were reported. An early release covering around 630 HLA-typed donors comprised about 300 gigabases of sequencing data and around 80 million unique TCR sequences. Of the roughly 400 genotyped donors, approximately 80% were placed in the genetic ancestry cluster associated with self-reported Caucasian donors. The study aimed to test whether cataloging public T cell receptors could reveal signatures of past pathogen exposure. The study profiled the T cell repertoires of fewer than 850 subjects by immunosequencing and related them to cytomegalovirus serostatus. A separate validation cohort of roughly 120 different subjects was used in addition to the roughly 620-subject first cohort. To predict cytomegalovirus infection status, the study brought together high-throughput TCR immunosequencing, statistical association of individual TCRs with disease status, and machine learning. In a later analysis, previously published TCR beta repertoires from 666 donors were re-analyzed and high-resolution HLA genotyping was added so that TCR occurrence patterns could be studied. Rather than using new phenotypic data, the later analysis identified candidate immune exposures from TCR beta sequences and from how often those sequences occurred across donors. In an earlier analysis of more than 550 of the donors, high-throughput TCR beta sequencing was used to judge whether each TCR beta V gene segment behaved as functional or pseudogenic. Alongside the repertoire data, information on donor age, sex, ethnicity and CMV serostatus was compiled. Genome-wide SNP genotypes for about 60% of the roughly 700 donors were used in a later genetic analysis, which treated that subset as a discovery cohort. Every repertoire in the discovery cohort had been generated on one and the same sequencing platform. HLA typing covered class I and class II loci at four-digit resolution. The number of donors typed differed by locus, with about 629-640 for A, B, C, DRB1 and DQB1, around 500 for DQA1, under 610 for DPA1, and 400 to 490 for DPB1. A handful of DR-DQ haplotypes were treated as single units for association and clustering because of strong linkage in the cohort. Among under 450 genotyped donors of the cohort, an average of 235,054 unique TCR beta nucleotide sequences were sequenced per donor, around 18% of them non-productive. Here is what the overall study found, with its caveats: The classifier was reported to diagnose cytomegalovirus status with high specificity and sensitivity in both the original and validation cohorts. Because HLA typing was missing for some donors at each locus, association tests included only the typed subset. Several of the top co-occurrence clusters appeared to be linked to parvovirus B19, influenza, CMV and Epstein-Barr virus, according to a later analysis. It was suggested by the authors that the approach could potentially be generalized to other disease states and immunological phenotypes. Strong co-occurrence of HLA alleles, especially DR and DQ, made assigning TCR associations to individual alleles difficult. Correlated functional status among segregating V segments might reflect linkage disequilibrium, but an unknown experimental factor could not be ruled out. In an earlier analysis of roughly 560 of the donors, most TCR beta V segments were observed in productive rearrangements about 90% or about 30% of the time, broadly matching IMGT annotations. Only TCR beta chains were sequenced in this cohort, and the absence of alpha or paired-chain data limited detectable features. While some public TCRs were present in many individuals, most TCR sequences turned up only very rarely across donors. In vitro tests confirmed that a few of the cytomegalovirus-associated TCR beta chains recognize cytomegalovirus antigens. A later analysis associated 17,000 or so TCR beta sequences with specific HLA alleles at a false discovery rate of 0.05. Presence/absence analyses assumed roughly uniform sequencing depth across donors, an assumption that may not hold. A group of highly shared sequence variants was considered likely to be a technical artifact of the sequencing pipeline. The earlier analysis of 587 of the donors excluded roughly 17 rarely observed V segments, including chromosome 9 orphons, because counts were too low. In a later analysis, the rate of TCR association differed among HLA loci, with DRB1 alleles having the most associated TCRs and HLA-C alleles having the fewest. In a later analysis, most CMV-associated TCR beta chains were found to appear HLA-restricted, with HLA associations seemingly driven largely by CMV exposure. Some IMGT-functional V segments, including TRBV6-2 and TRBV6-3, could not be told apart with the 87-base-pair reads, so those segments were excluded. In a later genetic analysis, a missense DCLRE1C variant was associated with V-gene and J-gene trimming of TCR beta chains, and the association was replicated in an independent cohort. In a later analysis, HLA-associated TCR beta chains showed more clonal expansion and lower generation probabilities than non-associated chains that were equally common. A further reported finding was that TCR beta sequences accurately predicted the HLA-A and HLA-B alleles for most subjects in the first cohort. CMV serostatus was the only immune exposure information available for the cohort. According to a later genetic analysis, donors in an Asian-associated ancestry cluster had fewer N-insertions in productive TCRs than the approximately 610-donor mean. The study listed 150 to 200 TCR beta chains as associated with cytomegalovirus.

The cohort consisted of 666 healthy bone marrow donors. All cohort members were sampled while nominally healthy, although unrecorded immune exposures were likely present. Of the roughly 620 cohort members, some 270 had positive CMV serostatus and 352 had negative CMV serostatus, and CMV serostatus was not recorded for the donor. Every donor gave a peripheral blood sample, and the peripheral blood mononuclear cells from that sample were used for TCR beta sequencing. The Qiagen DNeasy Blood Extraction Kit was used to extract genomic DNA from the blood cell samples. Of note for this clone: The antigen this receptor binds is unknown. Nothing much larger sits one base from this clone, and base qualities are not available.

Libraries were built with the immunoSEQ multiplex PCR assay. For the multiplex PCR, a mixture combining 60 forward primers for TCR Vbeta segments and 13 reverse primers for TCR Jbeta segments was used. The CDR3 region of rearranged TCR beta genes was amplified from genomic DNA with a multiplex PCR assay. The amplified TCR beta libraries were sequenced on the Illumina HiSeq System as 87-base-pair reads. Regarding the original processing steps: A later analysis tallied around 82 million unique TCR beta chains across the 550 to 850 repertoires, and 10 million to 11 million of those chains were shared by two or more donors. A nearest-neighbor algorithm error-corrected the raw reads and collapsed the reads into unique sequences, merging closely related sequences to remove PCR and sequencing errors. Alignment of CDR3 sequences to IMGT reference sequences was used to assign V, D and J gene segments. For a sequence to be retained, a match of at least six nucleotides to both a V gene segment and a J gene segment was required. A rearrangement counted as productive if the CDR3 had no stop codons and remained in frame with V and J, and every other rearrangement counted as non-productive. CDR3 was defined according to IMGT convention as the region running from the second conserved V-encoded cysteine to the conserved J-encoded phenylalanine. Sequences without an unambiguous match to a single V gene segment were excluded from the earlier analysis of a few hundred of the donors. An earlier analysis of several hundred of the donors called V segments functional above 56.7% productive rearrangements and segregating when the between-donor standard deviation exceeded 5%. A statistical classification framework was developed to diagnose cytomegalovirus status using the catalog of TCR beta chain sequences. A later analysis assigned V and J genes by comparing TCR nucleotide sequences with IMGT/GENE-DB human TR gene sequences. A later analysis assigned CDR3 sequences and most-parsimonious VDJ recombination scenarios with the TCRdist pipeline. In a later analysis, each TCR beta chain was defined by its CDR3 amino acid sequence together with its V-gene family, and reads lacking a unique V-gene family were excluded. To address suspected cross-contamination and a sequencing artifact, a later analysis removed a few hundred highly shared, low-generation-probability nucleotide sequences. In a later analysis, a clonal expansion index was calculated for each public chain from normalized within-repertoire ranks of inferred template counts. In a later analysis, generation probabilities were computed with a VDJ recombination model fitted to out-of-frame rearrangements, and the resulting probabilities were checked against IGoR. Hypergeometric tests were used in a later analysis to score TCR-TCR, TCR-HLA and TCR-CMV co-occurrence, with a repertoire-size bias correction applied to the TCR pairs. False discovery rates were estimated in a later analysis by permuting HLA or CMV assignments 20 times. In a later analysis, co-occurring TCRs were grouped with DBSCAN, and TCRdist sequence similarity was added when clustering was performed within HLA-allele-positive subsets. Repertoires with fewer than 30,000 or more than 120,000 public chains, plus five repertoires with anomalous nucleotide sharing, were excluded from co-occurrence clustering. TCRdb took this table from immuneACCESS and kept in-frame rearrangements with V and J called. Such tables lack part of the clones; where checked against another copy, unresolved V genes explain under half of the gap, and the rest is unexplained. The DNA was the basis for D and trimming; V, J and clone size are from that table. The sample table shows approximately 130,000 clones, and 70% to 80% are seen once. The ten largest clones add up to approximately 2.9% of the sample.

Trimming costs V 8 bases and J 2 bases, and their ends lie 19 bases apart. The CDR3 runs 15 amino acids, cysteine and phenylalanine included. The entry retains the CDR3 DNA only, 45 bases that are in frame from base 1. The germline V gene (reference sequence) specifies MNHNY as CDR1 and SVGAGI as CDR2. The TCR was taken from a human donor in good health. Sample: PBMCs. The sequence is built from TRBV6-6 and TRBJ2-7; a tentative D call is TRBD1 (6 bases match). The DNA sequence follows: TGTGCCAGCCGGACAGAACAGCTGCCCACCTACGAGCAGTACTTC. Its protein product is CASRTEQLPTYEQYF.